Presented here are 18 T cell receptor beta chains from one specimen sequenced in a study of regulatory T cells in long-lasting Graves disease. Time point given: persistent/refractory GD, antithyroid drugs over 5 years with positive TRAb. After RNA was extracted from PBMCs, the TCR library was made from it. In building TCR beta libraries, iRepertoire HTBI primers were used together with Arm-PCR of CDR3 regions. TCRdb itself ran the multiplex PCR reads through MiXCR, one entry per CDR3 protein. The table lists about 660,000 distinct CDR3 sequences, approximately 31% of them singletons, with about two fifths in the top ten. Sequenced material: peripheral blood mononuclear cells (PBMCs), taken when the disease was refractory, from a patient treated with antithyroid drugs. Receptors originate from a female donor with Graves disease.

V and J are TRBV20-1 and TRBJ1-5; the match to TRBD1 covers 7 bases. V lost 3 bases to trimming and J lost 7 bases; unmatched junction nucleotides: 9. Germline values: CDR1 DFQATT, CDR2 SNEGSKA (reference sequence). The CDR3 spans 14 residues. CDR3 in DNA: TGCAGTGCTAGTAGGCTGACAGGGCGCCAGCCCCAGCATTTT. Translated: CSASRLTGRQPQHF.

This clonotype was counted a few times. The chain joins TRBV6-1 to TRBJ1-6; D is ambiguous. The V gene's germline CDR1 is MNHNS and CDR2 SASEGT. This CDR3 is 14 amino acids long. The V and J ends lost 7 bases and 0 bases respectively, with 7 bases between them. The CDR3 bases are TGTGCCAGCAAACGAAGCTCCTATAATTCACCCCTCCACTTT. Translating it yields CASKRSSYNSPLHF.

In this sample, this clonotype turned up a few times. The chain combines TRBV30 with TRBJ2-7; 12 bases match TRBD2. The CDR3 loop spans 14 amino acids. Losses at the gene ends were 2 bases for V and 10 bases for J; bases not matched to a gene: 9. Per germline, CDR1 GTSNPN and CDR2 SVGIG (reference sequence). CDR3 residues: CAWSYTTSGRGQYF. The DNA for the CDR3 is TGTGCCTGGAGTTATACGACTAGCGGGAGAGGACAGTACTTC.

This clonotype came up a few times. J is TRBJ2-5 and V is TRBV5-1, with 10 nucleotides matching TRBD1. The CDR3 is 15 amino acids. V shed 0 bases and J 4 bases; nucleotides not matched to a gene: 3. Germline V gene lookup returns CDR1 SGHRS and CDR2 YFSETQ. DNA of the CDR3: TGCGCCAGCAGCTTGGATGGGACAGGGGTAGAGACCCAGTACTTC. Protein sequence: CASSLDGTGVETQYF.

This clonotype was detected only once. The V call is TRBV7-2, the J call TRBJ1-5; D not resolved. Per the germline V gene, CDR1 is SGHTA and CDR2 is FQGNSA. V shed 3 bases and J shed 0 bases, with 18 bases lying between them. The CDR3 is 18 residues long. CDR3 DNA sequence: TGTGCCAGCAGCTTCGAGGCCGGAGGTCCCAATAGCAATCAGCCCCAGCATTTT. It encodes CASSFEAGGPNSNQPQHF.

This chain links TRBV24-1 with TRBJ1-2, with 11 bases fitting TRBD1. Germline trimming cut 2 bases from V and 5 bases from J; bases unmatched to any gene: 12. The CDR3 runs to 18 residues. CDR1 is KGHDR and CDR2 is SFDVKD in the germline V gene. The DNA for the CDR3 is TGTGCCACCAGTGATTATTCCCCCCGGACAGGGGGCGCGTATGGCTACACCTTC. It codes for CATSDYSPRTGGAYGYTF.

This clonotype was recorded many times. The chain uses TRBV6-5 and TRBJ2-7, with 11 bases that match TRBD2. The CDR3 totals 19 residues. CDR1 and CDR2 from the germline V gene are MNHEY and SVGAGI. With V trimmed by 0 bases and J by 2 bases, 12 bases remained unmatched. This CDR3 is CASSYSTGLAVTSPYEQYF. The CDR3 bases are TGTGCCAGCAGTTACTCGACGGGACTAGCGGTGACCTCACCCTACGAGCAGTACTTC.

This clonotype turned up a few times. The CDR3, as DNA: TGTGCCAGTAGTACCCCGGGACTTGCAACCTACGAGCAGTACTTC. This gives the protein CASSTPGLATYEQYF. V gene TRBV19 combines with J gene TRBJ2-7; D is possibly TRBD2 (6 bases). The CDR3 runs to 15 residues. Germline V gives CDR1 LNHDA, CDR2 SQIVND (reference sequence). V gave up 4 bases and J gave up 2 bases, with 15 bases separating them.

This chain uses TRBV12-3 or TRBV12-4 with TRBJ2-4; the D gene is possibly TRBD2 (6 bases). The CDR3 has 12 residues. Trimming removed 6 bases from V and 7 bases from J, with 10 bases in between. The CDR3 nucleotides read TGTGCCAGCAGCCCGACTAGGAACATTCAGTACTTC. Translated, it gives CASSPTRNIQYF.

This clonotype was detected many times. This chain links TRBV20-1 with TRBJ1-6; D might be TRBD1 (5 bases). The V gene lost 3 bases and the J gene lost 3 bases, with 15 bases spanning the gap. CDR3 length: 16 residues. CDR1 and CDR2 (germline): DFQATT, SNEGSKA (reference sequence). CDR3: CSARSETGVYNSPLHF. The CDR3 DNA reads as TGCAGTGCTAGGTCCGAAACAGGAGTCTATAATTCACCCCTCCACTTT.

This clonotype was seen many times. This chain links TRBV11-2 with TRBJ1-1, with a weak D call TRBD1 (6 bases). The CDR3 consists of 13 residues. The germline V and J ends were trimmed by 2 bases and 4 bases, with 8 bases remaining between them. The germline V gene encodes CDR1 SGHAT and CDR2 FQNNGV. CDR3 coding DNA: TGTGCCAGCAGCTTAACAGGGCGCACTGAAGCTTTCTTT. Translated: CASSLTGRTEAFF.

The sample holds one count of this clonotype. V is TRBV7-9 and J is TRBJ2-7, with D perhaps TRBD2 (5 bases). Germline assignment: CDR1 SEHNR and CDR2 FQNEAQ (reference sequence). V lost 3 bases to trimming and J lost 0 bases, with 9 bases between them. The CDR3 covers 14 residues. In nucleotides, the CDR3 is TGTGCCAGCAGCTTGCCCGGACTCTCCTACGAGCAGTACTTC. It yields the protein CASSLPGLSYEQYF.

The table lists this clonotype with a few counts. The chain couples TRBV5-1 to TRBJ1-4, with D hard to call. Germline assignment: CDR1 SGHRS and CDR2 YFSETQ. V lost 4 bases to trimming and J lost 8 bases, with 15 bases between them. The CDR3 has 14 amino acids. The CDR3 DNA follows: TGCGCCAGCAGCGTGGACGGAGTTTTGGAAAAACTGTTTTTT. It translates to CASSVDGVLEKLFF. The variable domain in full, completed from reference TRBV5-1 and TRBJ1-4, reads KAGVTQTPRYLIKTRGQQVTLSCSPISGHRSVSWYQQTPGQGLQFLFEYFSETQRNKGNFPGRFSGRQFSNSRSEMNVSTLELGDSALYLCASSVDGVLEKLFFGSGTQLSVL.

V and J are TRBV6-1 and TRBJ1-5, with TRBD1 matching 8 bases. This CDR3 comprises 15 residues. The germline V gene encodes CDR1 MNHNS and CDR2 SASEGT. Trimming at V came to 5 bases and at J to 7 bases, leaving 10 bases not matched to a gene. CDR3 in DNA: TGTGCCAGCAGTCCCGGTGGACAGGGACGGCAGCCCCAGCATTTT. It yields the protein CASSPGGQGRQPQHF.

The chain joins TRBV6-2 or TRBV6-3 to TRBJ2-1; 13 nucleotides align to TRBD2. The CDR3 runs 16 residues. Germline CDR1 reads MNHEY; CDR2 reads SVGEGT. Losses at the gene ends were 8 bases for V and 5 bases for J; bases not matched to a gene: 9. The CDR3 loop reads CASHPRTSGGDNEQFF. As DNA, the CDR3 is TGTGCCAGCCACCCAAGAACTAGCGGGGGGGACAATGAGCAGTTCTTC.

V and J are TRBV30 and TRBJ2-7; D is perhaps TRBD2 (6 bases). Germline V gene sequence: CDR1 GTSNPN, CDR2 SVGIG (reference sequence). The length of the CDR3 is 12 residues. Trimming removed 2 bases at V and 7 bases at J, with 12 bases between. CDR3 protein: CAWSSGVREQYF. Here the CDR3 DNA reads TGTGCCTGGAGTTCGGGAGTTCGGGAGCAGTACTTC.

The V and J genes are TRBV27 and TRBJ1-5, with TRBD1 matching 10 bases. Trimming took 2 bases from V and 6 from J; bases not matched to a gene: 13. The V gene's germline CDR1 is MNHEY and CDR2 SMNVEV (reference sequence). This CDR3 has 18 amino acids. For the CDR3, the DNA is TGTGCCAGCAGTTTAAGGACAGGGGGACACCTTTTAGGTCAGCCCCAGCATTTT. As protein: CASSLRTGGHLLGQPQHF.

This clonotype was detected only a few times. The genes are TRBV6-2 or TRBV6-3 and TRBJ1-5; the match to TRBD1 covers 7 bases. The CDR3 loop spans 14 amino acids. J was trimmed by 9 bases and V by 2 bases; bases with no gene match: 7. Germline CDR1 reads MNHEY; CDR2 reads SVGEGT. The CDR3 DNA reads TGTGCCAGCAGTTACGGGGCAGGGGGTAGGCCCCAGCATTTT. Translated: CASSYGAGGRPQHF.